A selection of T cell receptor beta chains follows, all from one sample in a study of blood T cell repertoires in COVID-19. Profiled with immunoSEQ multiplex PCR; TCRdb holds only in-frame clones, not every one. This sample has about 58,000 clones, with roughly 90% found just once. What was sequenced was peripheral blood. The origin of the receptors is a woman aged 55-69 years with active COVID-19. Each CDR3 is given without its conserved first and last residue.

>TRBV7-3|TRBJ2-5
ASSLDREETQY
>TRBV7-3|TRBJ1-4
ASSLTGGKGEKLF
>TRBV9|TRBJ2-7
ASSVHGVTHEQY
>TRBV19|TRBJ1-6
ASRGTGWSPLH
>TRBV27|TRBJ1-1
ASSNPQGNTEAF
>TRBV4-1|TRBJ1-6
ASSQGGFVSYNSPLH
>TRBV5-4|TRBJ1-6
ASSLGDIGSPLH
>TRBV11-3|TRBJ1-6
ASSLRGGGTPLH
>TRBV7-6|TRBJ1-4
ASSSGQGPHNEKLF
>TRBV7-3|TRBJ2-1
ASSSRLASNEQF
>TRBV4-1|TRBJ2-5
ASSPGALRGGIETQY
>TRBV29-1|TRBJ1-2
SVARQNNGYT
>TRBV6-5|TRBJ1-6
ASRDTGVNSPLH
>TRBV14|TRBJ1-1
ASSQGPVVGAF
>TRBV19|TRBJ1-4
ASSIGGTGAEKLF
>TRBV5-4|TRBJ1-2
ASSLEIPLRYGYT
>TRBV7-2|TRBJ2-2
ASSLMRAGGAGELF
>TRBV7-8|TRBJ1-2
ASSLTGLNYGYT
>TRBV5-1|TRBJ2-7
ASSLGNGQDYEQY
>TRBV5-6|TRBJ1-4
ASSLAGTEEKLF
>TRBV19|TRBJ1-6
ASSMEGQGTYSPLH
>TRBV7-2|TRBJ1-1
ASSLDAVAGEAF
>TRBV6-4|TRBJ2-3
ASSPLRGDTQY
>TRBV9|TRBJ2-7
ASSVGAGMNYEQY
>TRBV5-4|TRBJ2-5
ASSHWDRVETQY
>TRBV28|TRBJ1-5
ASSRAGLSNQPQH
>TRBV12-5|TRBJ1-1
ASGLVQGRLNTEAF
>TRBV10-1|TRBJ2-5
ASLFTSGGPQETQY
>TRBV19|TRBJ1-5
ASSKGTGVGSQPQH
>TRBV12-3/TRBV12-4|TRBJ1-1
ASSPAVNTEAF
>TRBV28|TRBJ2-7
ASSLVGGSSYEQY
>TRBV6-2/TRBV6-3|TRBJ1-2
ASSTSGAPVYGYT
>TRBV30|TRBJ1-5
AWSVPGVPRNQPQH